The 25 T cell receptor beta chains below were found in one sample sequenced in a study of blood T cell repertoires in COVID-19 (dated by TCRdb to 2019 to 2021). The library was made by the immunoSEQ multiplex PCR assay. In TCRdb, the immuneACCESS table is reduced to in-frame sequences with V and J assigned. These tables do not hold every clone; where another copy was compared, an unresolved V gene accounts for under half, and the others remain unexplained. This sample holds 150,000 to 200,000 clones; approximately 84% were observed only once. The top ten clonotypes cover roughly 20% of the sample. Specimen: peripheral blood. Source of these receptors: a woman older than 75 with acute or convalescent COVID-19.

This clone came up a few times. CDR3 protein: CASSAYSAGYTF. The CDR3 nucleotides read TGTGCCAGCAGCGCGTACAGTGCGGGCTACACCTTC. This sequence joins TRBV9 and TRBJ1-2; D gene ambiguous. The CDR3 is made up of 12 amino acids. From germline, CDR1 is SGDLS and CDR2 YYNGEE. Trimming removed 3 bases from V and 8 bases from J, with 11 bases in between.

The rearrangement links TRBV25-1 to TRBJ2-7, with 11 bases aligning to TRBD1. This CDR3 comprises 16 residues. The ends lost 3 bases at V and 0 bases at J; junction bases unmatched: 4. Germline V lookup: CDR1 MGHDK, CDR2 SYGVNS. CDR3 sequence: CASSDQGQGASYEQYF. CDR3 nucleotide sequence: TGTGCCAGCAGTGACCAAGGACAGGGGGCCTCCTACGAGCAGTACTTC.

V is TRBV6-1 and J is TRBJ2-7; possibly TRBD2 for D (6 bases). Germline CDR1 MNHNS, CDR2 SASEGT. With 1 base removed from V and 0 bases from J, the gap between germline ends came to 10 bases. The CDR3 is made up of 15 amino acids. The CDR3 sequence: CASSEGGLGSYEQYF. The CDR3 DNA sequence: TGTGCCAGCAGTGAAGGGGGACTGGGCTCCTACGAGCAGTACTTC.

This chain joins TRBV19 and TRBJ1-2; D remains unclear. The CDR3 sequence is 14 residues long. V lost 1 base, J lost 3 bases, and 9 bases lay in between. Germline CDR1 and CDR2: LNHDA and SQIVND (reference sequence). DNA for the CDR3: TGTGCCAGTAGTATAGGTGGCGGGGACTATGGCTACACCTTC. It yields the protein CASSIGGGDYGYTF.

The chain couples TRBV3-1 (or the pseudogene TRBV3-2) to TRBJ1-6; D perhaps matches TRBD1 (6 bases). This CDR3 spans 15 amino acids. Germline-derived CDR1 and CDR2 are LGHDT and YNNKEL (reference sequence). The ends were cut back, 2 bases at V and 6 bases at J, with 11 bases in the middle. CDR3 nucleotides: TGTGCCAGCAGCCAAATGGACAGATTTAATTCACCCCTCCACTTT. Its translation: CASSQMDRFNSPLHF.

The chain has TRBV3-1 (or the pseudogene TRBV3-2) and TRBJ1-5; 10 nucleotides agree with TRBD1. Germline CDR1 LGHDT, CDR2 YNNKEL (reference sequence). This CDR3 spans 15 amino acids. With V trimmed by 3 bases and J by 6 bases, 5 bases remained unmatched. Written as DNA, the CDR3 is TGTGCCAGCAGCCAGGGACAGGGGTTTATTCAGCCCCAGCATTTT. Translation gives CASSQGQGFIQPQHF.

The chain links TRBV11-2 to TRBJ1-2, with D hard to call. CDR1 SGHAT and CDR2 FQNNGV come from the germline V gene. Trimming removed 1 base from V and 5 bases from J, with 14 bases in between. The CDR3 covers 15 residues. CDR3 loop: CASSLVVTKTYGYTF. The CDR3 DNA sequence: TGTGCCAGCAGCTTAGTGGTCACTAAAACTTATGGCTACACCTTC.

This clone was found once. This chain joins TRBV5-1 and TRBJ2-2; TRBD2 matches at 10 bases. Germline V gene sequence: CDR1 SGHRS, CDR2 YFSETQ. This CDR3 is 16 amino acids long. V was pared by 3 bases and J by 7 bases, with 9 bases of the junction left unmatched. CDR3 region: CASSSTLAGVGGELFF. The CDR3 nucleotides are TGCGCCAGCAGCTCTACGCTAGCGGGAGTTGGCGGGGAGCTGTTTTTT.

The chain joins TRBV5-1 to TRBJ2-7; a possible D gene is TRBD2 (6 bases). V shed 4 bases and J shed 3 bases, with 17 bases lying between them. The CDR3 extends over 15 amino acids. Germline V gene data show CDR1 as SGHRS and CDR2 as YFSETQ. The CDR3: CASSRDGSPVYEQYF. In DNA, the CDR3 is TGCGCCAGCAGCCGGGACGGGAGTCCCGTCTACGAGCAGTACTTC.

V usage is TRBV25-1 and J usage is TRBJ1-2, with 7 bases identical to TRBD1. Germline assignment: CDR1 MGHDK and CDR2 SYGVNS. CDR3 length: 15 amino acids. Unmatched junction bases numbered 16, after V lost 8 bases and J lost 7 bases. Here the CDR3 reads CASQSGQGGSGGYTF. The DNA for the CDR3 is TGTGCCAGCCAAAGCGGGCAGGGGGGTAGTGGTGGCTACACCTTC.

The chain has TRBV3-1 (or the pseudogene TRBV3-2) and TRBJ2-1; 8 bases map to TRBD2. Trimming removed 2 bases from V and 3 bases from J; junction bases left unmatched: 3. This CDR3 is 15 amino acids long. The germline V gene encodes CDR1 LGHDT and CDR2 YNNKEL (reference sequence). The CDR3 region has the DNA TGTGCCAGCAGCCAAAGCACTAGCGGCTACAATGAGCAGTTCTTC. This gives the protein CASSQSTSGYNEQFF.

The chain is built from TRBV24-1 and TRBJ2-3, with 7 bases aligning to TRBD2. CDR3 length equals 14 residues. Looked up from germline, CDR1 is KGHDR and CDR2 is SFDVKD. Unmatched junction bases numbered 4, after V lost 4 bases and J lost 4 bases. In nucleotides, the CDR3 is TGTGCCACCAGTGAAGGACTAGGGGCAGATACGCAGTATTTT. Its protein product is CATSEGLGADTQYF.

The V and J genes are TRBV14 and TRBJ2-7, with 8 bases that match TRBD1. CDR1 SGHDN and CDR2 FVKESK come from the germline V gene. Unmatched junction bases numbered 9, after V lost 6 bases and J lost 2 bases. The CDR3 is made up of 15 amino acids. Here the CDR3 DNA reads TGTGCCAGCAGGCTGACAGGGGCGTACCCCTACGAGCAGTACTTC. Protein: CASRLTGAYPYEQYF.

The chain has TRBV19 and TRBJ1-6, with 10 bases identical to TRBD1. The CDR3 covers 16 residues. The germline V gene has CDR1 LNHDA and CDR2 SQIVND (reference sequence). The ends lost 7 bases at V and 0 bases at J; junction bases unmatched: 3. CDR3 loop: CASKGQGSSYNSPLHF. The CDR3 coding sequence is TGTGCCAGTAAGGGACAGGGGAGCTCCTATAATTCACCCCTCCACTTT.

This CDR3 is CASRPGLAGVPGELFF. The DNA of the CDR3 is TGCGCCAGTCGTCCGGGACTAGCGGGAGTACCCGGGGAGCTGTTTTTT. This chain uses TRBV10-2 with TRBJ2-2, with 14 bases identical to TRBD2. Germline loops: CDR1 WSHSY, CDR2 SAAADI. The CDR3 totals 16 residues. V shed 9 bases, J shed 6 bases, and the junction held 9 bases outside the gene matches.

The CDR3 sequence is CASSLPGEDTQYF. CDR3 DNA: TGCGCCAGCAGCTTGCCCGGGGAGGATACGCAGTATTTT. The chain links TRBV5-1 to TRBJ2-3; possibly TRBD2 for D (5 bases). Trimming shortened V by 1 base and J by 6 bases, and 9 bases separated the two germline ends. Germline V lookup: CDR1 SGHRS, CDR2 YFSETQ. The CDR3 length is 13 residues.

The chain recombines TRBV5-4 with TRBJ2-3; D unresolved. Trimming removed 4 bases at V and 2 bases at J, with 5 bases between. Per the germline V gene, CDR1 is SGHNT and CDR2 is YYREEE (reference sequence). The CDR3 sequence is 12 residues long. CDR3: CASSQNTDTQYF. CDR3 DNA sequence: TGTGCCAGCAGCCAAAACACAGATACGCAGTATTTT.

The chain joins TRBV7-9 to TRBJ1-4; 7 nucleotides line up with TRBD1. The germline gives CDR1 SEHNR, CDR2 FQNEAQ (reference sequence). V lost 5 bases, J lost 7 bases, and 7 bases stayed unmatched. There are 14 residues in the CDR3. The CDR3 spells CASSPWDSPEKLFF. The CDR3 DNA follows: TGTGCCAGCAGCCCCTGGGACAGCCCTGAAAAACTGTTTTTT.

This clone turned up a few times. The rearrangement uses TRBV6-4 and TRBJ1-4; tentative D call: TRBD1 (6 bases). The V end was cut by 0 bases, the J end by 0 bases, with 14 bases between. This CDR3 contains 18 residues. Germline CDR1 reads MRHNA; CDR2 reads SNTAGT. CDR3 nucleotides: TGTGCCAGCAGTGACTCAGAAGACAGGAGAGCAACTAATGAAAAACTGTTTTTT. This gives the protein CASSDSEDRRATNEKLFF.

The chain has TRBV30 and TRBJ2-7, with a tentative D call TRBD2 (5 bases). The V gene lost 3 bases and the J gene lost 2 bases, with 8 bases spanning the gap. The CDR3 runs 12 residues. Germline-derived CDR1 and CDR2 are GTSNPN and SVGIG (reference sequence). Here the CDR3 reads CAWRGSTYEQYF. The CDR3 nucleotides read TGTGCCTGGAGGGGGAGTACCTACGAGCAGTACTTC.

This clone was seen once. The CDR3 spells CASSSKIQGYNEQFF. Here the CDR3 DNA reads TGTGCCAGCAGCTCAAAGATACAGGGCTACAATGAGCAGTTCTTC. This sequence joins TRBV7-2 and TRBJ2-1; weak D call: TRBD1 (6 bases). CDR1 is SGHTA and CDR2 is FQGNSA in the germline V gene. This CDR3 is 15 amino acids long. V was pared by 4 bases and J by 3 bases, with 13 bases between.

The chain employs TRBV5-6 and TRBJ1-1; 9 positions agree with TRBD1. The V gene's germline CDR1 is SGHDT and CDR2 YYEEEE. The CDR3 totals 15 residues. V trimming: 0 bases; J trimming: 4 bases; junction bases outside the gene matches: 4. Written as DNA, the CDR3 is TGTGCCAGCAGCTTGGAAGGACAGGGGAGCACTGAAGCTTTCTTT. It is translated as CASSLEGQGSTEAFF.

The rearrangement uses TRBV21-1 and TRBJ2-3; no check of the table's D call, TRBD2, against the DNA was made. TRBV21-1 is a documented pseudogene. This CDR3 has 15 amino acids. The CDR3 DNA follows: TGTGCCAGCAGCAAAGTGACCCTGGGAGCAGATACGCAGTATTTT. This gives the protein CASSKVTLGADTQYF.

In DNA form, the CDR3 reads TGCAGCGCCTCAGAGGTCGGACAGGGATACAATGAGCAGTTCTTC. As protein: CSASEVGQGYNEQFF. The genes are TRBV29-1 and TRBJ2-1; 8 nucleotides agree with TRBD1. This CDR3 spans 15 amino acids. Germline lookup yields CDR1 SQVTM and CDR2 ANQGSEA. The trim removed 7 bases at V and 4 bases at J, leaving 12 bases unmatched.

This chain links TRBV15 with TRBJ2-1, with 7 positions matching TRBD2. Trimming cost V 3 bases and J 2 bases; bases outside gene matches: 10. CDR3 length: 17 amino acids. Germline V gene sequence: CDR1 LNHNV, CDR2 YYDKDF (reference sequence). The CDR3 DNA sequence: TGTGCCACCAGCAGCCTCCCAGGGAGGGAGGCCTACAATGAGCAGTTCTTC. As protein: CATSSLPGREAYNEQFF.